The T cell receptor (beta chain) described here comes from a study of STAT3 mutations in large granular lymphocyte leukemia. For the study at large: Roughly half the longitudinally sequenced T-LGLL patients had canonical STAT3 mutations. Notes on the study in general: Every T-cell large granular lymphocyte leukemia patient had at least one immunodominant TCR beta clonotype.

TCRdb keeps only in-frame clones here, not all; method: immunoSEQ multiplex PCR. The sample records approximately 15,000 clones, about nine tenths being singletons. As to this clone: Its antigen remains unidentified.

This CDR3 is 16 amino acids long. Per the germline V gene, CDR1 is SEHNR and CDR2 is FQNEAQ (reference sequence). Trimming removed 11 bases at V and 0 bases at J, with 22 bases between. The genes are TRBV7-9 and TRBJ1-2, with D hard to call. Material for sequencing was peripheral blood mononuclear cells. The clonotype comes from a woman aged 50 to 60 with T-cell large granular lymphocyte leukemia. Some clones in this sample may be carry-over from other donors' samples. The chain's CDR3 is CAPIGGPFSPNYGYTF. The CDR3 DNA reads as TGTGCCCCCATAGGCGGCCCCTTTTCGCCTAACTATGGCTACACCTTC.